Sequencing of this T cell receptor beta chain was carried out in a study of CD8 T cells in Susac syndrome. RNA was extracted with the RNeasy kit, and a quantity of about 0.45 to 1 ug was reverse transcribed using random hexamers. TCRdb re-analysed the immunoSEQ multiplex PCR reads in MiXCR, keeping a single row per CDR3 protein. This sample carries roughly 52,000 distinct CDR3 sequences, over 90% of them seen once, and the ten largest clones take roughly 0.8%. This CDR3 contains 12 residues. V shed 2 bases and J shed 9 bases, with 7 bases lying between them. This TCR derives from a human donor with Susac syndrome. V usage is TRBV12-3 or TRBV12-4 and J usage is TRBJ1-4; D gene ambiguous. Sequencing input: CD8+ T cells from PBMCs. The CDR3 coding sequence is TGTGCCAGCAGTTTACCAGACAAAAAACTGTTTTTT. The encoded protein is CASSLPDKKLFF.